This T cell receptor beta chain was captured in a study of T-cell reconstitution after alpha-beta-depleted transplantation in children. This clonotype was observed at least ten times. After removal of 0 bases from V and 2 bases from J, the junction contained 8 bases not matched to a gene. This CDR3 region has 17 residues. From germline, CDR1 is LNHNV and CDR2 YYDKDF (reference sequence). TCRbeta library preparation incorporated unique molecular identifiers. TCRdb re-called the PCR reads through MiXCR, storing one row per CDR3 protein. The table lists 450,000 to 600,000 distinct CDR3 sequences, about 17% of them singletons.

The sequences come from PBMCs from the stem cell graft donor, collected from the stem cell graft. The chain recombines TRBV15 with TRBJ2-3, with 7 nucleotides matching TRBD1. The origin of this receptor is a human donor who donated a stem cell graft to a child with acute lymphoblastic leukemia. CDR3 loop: CATSRDPGQDHTDTQYF. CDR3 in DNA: TGTGCCACCAGCAGAGATCCCGGACAGGACCACACAGATACGCAGTATTTT.